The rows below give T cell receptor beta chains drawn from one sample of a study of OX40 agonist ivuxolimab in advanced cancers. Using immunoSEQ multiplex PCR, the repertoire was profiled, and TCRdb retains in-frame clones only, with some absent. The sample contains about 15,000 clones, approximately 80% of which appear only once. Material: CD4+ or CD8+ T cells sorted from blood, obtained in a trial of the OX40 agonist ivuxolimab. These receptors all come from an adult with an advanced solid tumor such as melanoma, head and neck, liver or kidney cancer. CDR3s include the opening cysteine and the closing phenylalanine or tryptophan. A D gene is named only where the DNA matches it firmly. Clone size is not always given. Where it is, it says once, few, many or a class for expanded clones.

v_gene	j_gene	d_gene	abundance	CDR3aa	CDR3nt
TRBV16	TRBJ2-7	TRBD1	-	CASSPGTGKNEQYF	TGTGCCAGCAGCCCGGGGACAGGGAAGAACGAGCAGTACTTC
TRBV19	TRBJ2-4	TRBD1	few	CASSPTGTGRDIQYF	TGTGCCAGTAGCCCAACCGGGACAGGGCGGGACATTCAGTACTTC
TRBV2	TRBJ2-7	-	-	CATEARFYEQYF	TGTGCCACCGAGGCGAGGTTCTACGAGCAGTACTTC
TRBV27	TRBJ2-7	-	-	CASSLSQSSYEQYF	TGTGCCAGCAGTCTGTCACAGAGCTCCTACGAGCAGTACTTC
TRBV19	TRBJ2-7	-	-	CASSPSRNSREQYF	TGTGCCAGTAGTCCCAGCAGGAATTCGAGGGAGCAGTACTTC
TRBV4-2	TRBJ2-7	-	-	CASSHLGGDEQYF	TGTGCCAGCAGCCACCTGGGGGGCGACGAGCAGTACTTC
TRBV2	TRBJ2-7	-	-	CASRGLSSYEQYF	TGTGCCAGCAGAGGACTAAGCTCCTACGAGCAGTACTTC
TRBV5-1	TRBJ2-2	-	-	CASSMRAGELFF	TGCGCCAGCAGTATGAGAGCCGGGGAGCTGTTTTTT
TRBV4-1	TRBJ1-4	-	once	CASSQGGEKLFF	TGCGCCAGCAGCCAAGGGGGTGAAAAACTGTTTTTT
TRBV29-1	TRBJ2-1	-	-	CSVGRTGRGNEQFF	TGCAGCGTCGGCCGGACAGGGAGGGGCAATGAGCAGTTCTTC
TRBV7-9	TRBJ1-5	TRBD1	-	CASSPGQGGDQPQHF	TGTGCCAGCAGCCCGGGACAGGGAGGTGATCAGCCCCAGCATTTT
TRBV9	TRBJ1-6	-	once	CASSVDPTESSYNSPLHF	TGTGCCAGCAGCGTAGATCCTACGGAGAGCTCCTATAATTCACCCCTCCACTTT
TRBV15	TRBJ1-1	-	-	CATSRTVNTEAFF	TGTGCCACCAGTAGAACAGTCAACACTGAAGCTTTCTTT
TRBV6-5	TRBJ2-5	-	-	CASSLGWWETQYF	TGTGCCAGCAGCCTCGGCTGGTGGGAGACCCAGTACTTC
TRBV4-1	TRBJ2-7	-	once	CASSQEPLTYEQYF	TGCGCCAGCAGCCAAGAACCGTTAACCTACGAGCAGTACTTC
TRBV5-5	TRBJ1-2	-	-	CASSFTGSNYGYTF	TGTGCCAGCAGCTTTACAGGGTCTAACTATGGCTACACCTTC
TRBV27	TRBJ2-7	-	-	CASSWGSSSYEQYF	TGTGCCAGCAGCTGGGGGAGTAGTTCCTACGAGCAGTACTTC
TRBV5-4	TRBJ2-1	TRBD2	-	CASSYGTSGRAGEQFF	TGTGCCAGCAGCTACGGGACTAGCGGGAGGGCCGGGGAGCAGTTCTTC
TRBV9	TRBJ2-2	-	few	CASSGHAGHPTGELFF	TGTGCCAGCAGCGGACACGCGGGGCACCCCACCGGGGAGCTGTTTTTT
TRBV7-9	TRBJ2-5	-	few	CASSPPVGQGETQYF	TGTGCCAGCAGCCCCCCGGTTGGCCAGGGAGAGACCCAGTACTTC
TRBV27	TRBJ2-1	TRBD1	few	CASRGDSSYNEQFF	TGTGCCAGCAGGGGGGACAGCTCCTACAATGAGCAGTTCTTC
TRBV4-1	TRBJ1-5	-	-	CASSVGGGNQPQHF	TGCGCCAGCAGCGTAGGGGGAGGAAATCAGCCCCAGCATTTT
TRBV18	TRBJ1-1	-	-	CASSLDFEAFF	TGTGCCAGCTCCCTGGATTTTGAAGCTTTCTTT
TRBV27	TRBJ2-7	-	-	CASGDGSYEQYF	TGTGCCAGCGGAGACGGCTCCTACGAGCAGTACTTC
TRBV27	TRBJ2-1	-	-	CATSSASYNEQFF	TGTGCCACGTCTAGCGCGTCCTACAATGAGCAGTTCTTC
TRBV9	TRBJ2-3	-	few	CASSVEARNTDTQYF	TGTGCCAGCAGCGTAGAGGCCAGGAACACAGATACGCAGTATTTT
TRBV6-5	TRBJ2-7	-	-	CASSYGSPTSYYEQYF	TGTGCCAGCAGTTATGGGTCCCCAACAAGCTACTACGAGCAGTACTTC
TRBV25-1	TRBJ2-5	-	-	CASSYFSGNQRETQYF	TGTGCCAGCAGTTACTTCTCGGGAAATCAGCGGGAGACCCAGTACTTC
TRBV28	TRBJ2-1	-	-	CAARPPGVGNEQFF	TGTGCCGCACGACCTCCGGGAGTGGGCAATGAGCAGTTCTTC
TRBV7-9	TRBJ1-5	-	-	CASRSPGPNQPQHF	TGTGCCAGCAGATCTCCGGGGCCAAATCAGCCCCAGCATTTT
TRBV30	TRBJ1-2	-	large	CAWSVLDYGYTF	TGTGCCTGGAGTGTTCTCGACTATGGCTACACCTTC
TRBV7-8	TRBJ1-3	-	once	CASSLDSTGNTIYF	TGTGCCAGCAGCTTAGATTCCACTGGAAACACCATATATTTT
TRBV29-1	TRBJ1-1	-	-	CSVVQGEAFF	TGCAGCGTTGTACAGGGAGAAGCTTTCTTT
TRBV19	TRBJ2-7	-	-	CATTGPSYEQYF	TGTGCCACCACGGGGCCTTCCTACGAGCAGTACTTC
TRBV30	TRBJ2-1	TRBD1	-	CAWSPRGGTGGNEQFF	TGTGCCTGGAGCCCTAGAGGGGGGACAGGGGGCAATGAGCAGTTCTTC
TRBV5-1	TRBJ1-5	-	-	CASSAGGNQPQHF	TGCGCCAGCAGCGCGGGGGGAAATCAGCCCCAGCATTTT
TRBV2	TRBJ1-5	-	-	CASSEVIRFNQPQHF	TGTGCCAGCAGTGAAGTTATCAGGTTCAATCAGCCCCAGCATTTT
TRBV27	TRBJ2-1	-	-	CASSFSGELEQFF	TGTGCCAGCAGTTTTTCTGGCGAACTTGAGCAGTTCTTC
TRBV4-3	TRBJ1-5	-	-	CASSSRWDQKPQHF	TGCGCCAGCAGCTCGAGGTGGGACCAGAAGCCCCAGCATTTT
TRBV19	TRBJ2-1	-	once	CASSMGNRGYNEQFF	TGTGCCAGTAGTATGGGCAATCGGGGGTACAATGAGCAGTTCTTC
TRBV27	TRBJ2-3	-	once	CASRTSTDTQYF	TGTGCCAGCCGCACTAGCACAGATACGCAGTATTTT
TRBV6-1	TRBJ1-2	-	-	CASSAGAEGYTF	TGTGCCAGCAGCGCAGGGGCAGAGGGCTACACCTTC
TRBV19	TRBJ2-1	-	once	CATCKGGNYNEQFF	TGTGCCACTTGCAAGGGGGGGAACTACAATGAGCAGTTCTTC
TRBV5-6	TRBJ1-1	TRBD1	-	CASIIWDRDLTEAFF	TGTGCCAGCATCATTTGGGACAGAGATCTCACTGAAGCTTTCTTT
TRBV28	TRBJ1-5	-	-	CASRGRVGNQPQHF	TGTGCCAGCCGGGGGAGGGTGGGCAATCAGCCCCAGCATTTT
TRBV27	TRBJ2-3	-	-	CASSHRPGQTRDTQYF	TGTGCCAGCAGTCACAGGCCTGGACAGACCCGAGATACGCAGTATTTT
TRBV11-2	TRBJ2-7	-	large	CASSWEHHSYEQYF	TGTGCCAGCAGCTGGGAACATCACTCCTACGAGCAGTACTTC
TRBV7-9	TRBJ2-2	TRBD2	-	CASFAGRHTGELFF	TGTGCCAGCTTCGCCGGGAGGCACACCGGGGAGCTGTTTTTT
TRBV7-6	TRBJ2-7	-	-	CASSLVGDLYEQYF	TGTGCCAGCAGCTTAGTGGGGGATCTCTACGAGCAGTACTTC